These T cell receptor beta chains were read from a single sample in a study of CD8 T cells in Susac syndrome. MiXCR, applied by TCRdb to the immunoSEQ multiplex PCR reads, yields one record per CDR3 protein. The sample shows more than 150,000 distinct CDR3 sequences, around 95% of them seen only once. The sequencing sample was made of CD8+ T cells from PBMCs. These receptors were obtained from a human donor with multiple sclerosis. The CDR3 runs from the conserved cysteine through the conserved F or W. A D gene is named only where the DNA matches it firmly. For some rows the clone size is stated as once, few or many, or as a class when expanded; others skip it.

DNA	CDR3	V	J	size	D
TGTGCCAGCAGCTCCAGATACGATGATGAGCAGTACTTC	CASSSRYDDEQYF	TRBV7-9	TRBJ2-7	NA	NA
TGCAGTGCTAGAGATCATTTAGGGGCACGTAATTCACCCCTCCACTTT	CSARDHLGARNSPLHF	TRBV20-1	TRBJ1-6	NA	NA
TGCAGTGCTAGAGATCCTGTCAAGGGCTACACCTTC	CSARDPVKGYTF	TRBV20-1	TRBJ1-2	NA	NA
TGTGCCAGCAGCGTAGACGGGGGAGGCTTCTATGGCTACACCTTC	CASSVDGGGFYGYTF	TRBV9	TRBJ1-2	NA	NA
TGTGCCAGCAGTCCTGCCCCGGTGTACAGCGCGAATCAGCCCCAGCATTTT	CASSPAPVYSANQPQHF	TRBV6-1	TRBJ1-5	NA	NA
TGCAGTGCACCACGACTAGCGGGGAAGTACGAGCAGTACTTC	CSAPRLAGKYEQYF	TRBV20-1	TRBJ2-7	NA	TRBD2
TGTGCCAGCAGCTTAACGGGGGGGCTTGCAGATACGCAGTATTTT	CASSLTGGLADTQYF	TRBV7-2	TRBJ2-3	NA	TRBD2
TGTGCCAGCAGCCCTCCAACGGCCCTATCCTACGAGCAGTACTTC	CASSPPTALSYEQYF	TRBV3-1	TRBJ2-7	NA	NA
TGTGCCAGCAGCTCCCCCGGGACAGTCCACGAGCAGTACTTC	CASSSPGTVHEQYF	TRBV5-6	TRBJ2-7	once	TRBD1
TGTGCCAGCAGCGTGAACCTATACGAGCAGTACTTC	CASSVNLYEQYF	TRBV7-9	TRBJ2-7	NA	NA
TGTGCCATAGGAGAAGCCTACGAGCAGTACTTC	CAIGEAYEQYF	TRBV10-3	TRBJ2-7	NA	NA
TGTGCCAGCAGCGTAGGGGACAAGGGCTATGGCTACACCTTC	CASSVGDKGYGYTF	TRBV9	TRBJ1-2	NA	NA
TGCAGCGTTGAGTTGTCAGGGGGCCGGAGGTATTTT	CSVELSGGRRYF	TRBV29-1	TRBJ2-3	NA	TRBD1
TGTGCCAGCAGGGGACAGGGGCCCTACGAGCAGTACTTC	CASRGQGPYEQYF	TRBV2	TRBJ2-7	NA	TRBD1
TGTGCCAGCCTCTTCGGAGAGACCCAGTACTTC	CASLFGETQYF	TRBV25-1	TRBJ2-5	NA	NA
TGTGCCTGGAGTCGGGGGGCCACTTTAGACGAGCAGTACTTC	CAWSRGATLDEQYF	TRBV30	TRBJ2-7	NA	NA
TGCAGCGGGCTCCACGTCGGGGAGCTGTTTTTT	CSGLHVGELFF	TRBV29-1	TRBJ2-2	NA	NA
TGTGCCAGCAGTCCCCCGCCGGCGGGGGCCCTCCACGAGCAGTACTTC	CASSPPPAGALHEQYF	TRBV2	TRBJ2-7	NA	NA
TGTGCCAGCAGCTTAGGGGCGGCTGGGACGTCCCAGTACTTC	CASSLGAAGTSQYF	TRBV7-8	TRBJ2-5	NA	NA
TGTGCCAGCAGCTTAGTATGGCGCGGGTGGAAAAACATTCAGTACTTC	CASSLVWRGWKNIQYF	TRBV7-9	TRBJ2-4	NA	NA
TGCAGTGCCCGAGATGGGGGAAACACTGAAGCTTTCTTT	CSARDGGNTEAFF	TRBV20-1	TRBJ1-1	NA	NA
TGTGCCAGCCCTACCCCCTGGGGGGGGCGGACAGATACGCAGTATTTT	CASPTPWGGRTDTQYF	TRBV2	TRBJ2-3	NA	NA
TGTGCTAGCAGCTTAAACAGTAACACTGAAGCTTTCTTT	CASSLNSNTEAFF	TRBV7-7	TRBJ1-1	few	NA
TGTGCTAGTGCCTTGCCGGTAGACGGCTACACCTTC	CASALPVDGYTF	TRBV12-5	TRBJ1-2	NA	NA
TGTGCCAGCAGTTTAGGCTACGGCTCTAGGGATACGCAGTATTTT	CASSLGYGSRDTQYF	TRBV28	TRBJ2-3	NA	NA
TGTGCCAGCAGCTTAGCGCTAGCGAACACTGAAGCTTTCTTT	CASSLALANTEAFF	TRBV7-9	TRBJ1-1	NA	NA
TGTGCCAGCAGCCCTAGGAGGATAGACCGATACAATGAGCAGTTCTTC	CASSPRRIDRYNEQFF	TRBV3-1	TRBJ2-1	NA	NA
TGCAGCGTTGAAACACCCGGGACAGCTAGATACGAGCAGTACTTC	CSVETPGTARYEQYF	TRBV29-1	TRBJ2-7	NA	TRBD1
TGTGCCAGCAGCCAAGTCGGGACAGGGGGGAACTATGGCTACACCTTC	CASSQVGTGGNYGYTF	TRBV14	TRBJ1-2	NA	TRBD1
TGTGCCAGCAGCTTAAGGACTAGCCCCTATGATGAGCAGTTCTTC	CASSLRTSPYDEQFF	TRBV7-6	TRBJ2-1	once	TRBD2
TGTGCCTGGACCAGGATGAACACTGAAGCTTTCTTT	CAWTRMNTEAFF	TRBV30	TRBJ1-1	once	NA
TGTGCCAGCAGCGGGAGGAATTCACCCCTCCACTTT	CASSGRNSPLHF	TRBV9	TRBJ1-6	NA	NA
TGTGCCAGCAGCTTAGATCGGCCCAGCACAGATACGCAGTATTTT	CASSLDRPSTDTQYF	TRBV11-2	TRBJ2-3	NA	NA
TGTGCCAGCAGCGCCGACAACTATGGCTACACCTTC	CASSADNYGYTF	TRBV9	TRBJ1-2	NA	NA
TGTGCCAGCAGTCCCCCGGCCCCGTACGAGCAGTACTTC	CASSPPAPYEQYF	TRBV6-1	TRBJ2-7	NA	NA
TGCAGCGTTGAAGATGGTAGGGGCCGAGCTTTCTTT	CSVEDGRGRAFF	TRBV29-1	TRBJ1-1	NA	NA
TGTGCCTGGAGTGACAGGGAACTAAAGTATGAAAAACTGTTTTTT	CAWSDRELKYEKLFF	TRBV30	TRBJ1-4	once	NA
TGTGCCAGCAGTAGCCTGGACGGGTATGGCTACACCTTC	CASSSLDGYGYTF	TRBV27	TRBJ1-2	NA	NA
TGTGCCAGCAGCTCTCGGGCCTCCTCAGCCCTCCACTTT	CASSSRASSALHF	TRBV6-5	TRBJ1-6	NA	NA
TGTGCCAGCGACGGGGGCCCGGATGGCTACACCTTC	CASDGGPDGYTF	TRBV9	TRBJ1-2	NA	NA
TGTGCCAGCAGCGTAGTCGAGGCCCCGGACACTGAAGCTTTCTTT	CASSVVEAPDTEAFF	TRBV9	TRBJ1-1	NA	NA
TGTGCCACCAGCAACGGACCCGGTGGCACTGAAGCTTTCTTT	CATSNGPGGTEAFF	TRBV15	TRBJ1-1	NA	NA
TGCGCCAGCAGCCAAGATAGGAAGGGAAATGGCTACACCTTC	CASSQDRKGNGYTF	TRBV4-3	TRBJ1-2	NA	NA
TGTGCCAGCAGTTTTTCTGGACTGAACACTGAAGCTTTCTTT	CASSFSGLNTEAFF	TRBV27	TRBJ1-1	NA	NA
TGTGCCAGCAGCTTGTGGGGGACTTTTCTTAATGAGCAGTTCTTC	CASSLWGTFLNEQFF	TRBV13	TRBJ2-1	NA	NA